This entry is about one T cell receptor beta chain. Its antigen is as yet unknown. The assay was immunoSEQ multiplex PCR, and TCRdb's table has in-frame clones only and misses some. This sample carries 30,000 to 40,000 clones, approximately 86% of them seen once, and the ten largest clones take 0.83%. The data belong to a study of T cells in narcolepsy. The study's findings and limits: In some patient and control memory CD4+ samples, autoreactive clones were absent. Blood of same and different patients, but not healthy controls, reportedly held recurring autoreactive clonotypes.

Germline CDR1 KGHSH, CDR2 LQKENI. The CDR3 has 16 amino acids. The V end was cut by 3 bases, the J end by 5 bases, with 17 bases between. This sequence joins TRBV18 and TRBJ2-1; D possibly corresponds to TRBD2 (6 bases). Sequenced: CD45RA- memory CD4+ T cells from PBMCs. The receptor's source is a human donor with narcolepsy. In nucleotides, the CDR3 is TGTGCCAGCTCACCCCCGGGTCGGGGGTTCAACAATGAGCAGTTCTTC. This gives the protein CASSPPGRGFNNEQFF.